The clone carrying this TCR beta chain was found many times. Its antigen is as yet unknown. Library preparation tagged each individual cDNA molecule with a unique molecular identifier. TCRdb re-called the RACE reads through MiXCR, storing one row per CDR3 protein. The table has 65,000 to 80,000 distinct CDR3 sequences, under 13% seen once. Time point given: patch test 1, 2 weeks after DPC sensitization. Treatment denoted: therapeutic diphenylcyclopropenone sensitization with weekly scalp DPC. Germline loops: CDR1 SGHVS, CDR2 FNYEAQ. V was shortened by 3 bases and J by 7 bases, with 7 bases between the two germline ends. The CDR3 covers 12 residues. The data were taken from a study of human T cells and chemical hapten exposure. Study-wide results and limits: Those TCRs sitting above 1 in 1000 frequency stayed the same with DPC sensitization.

The sequence came from a woman aged 45-65 years with alopecia areata. Some clones in this sample may be carry-over from other donors' samples. This chain connects TRBV7-6 to TRBJ2-1; D gene ambiguous. The sequencing used whole blood, collected in connection with sensitization to the hapten diphenylcyclopropenone (DPC). The CDR3 coding sequence is TGTGCCAGCAGCTTGAAGGAGAATGAGCAGTTCTTC. It specifies CASSLKENEQFF.